This entry concerns a single T cell receptor beta chain. The data originate from a study of blood T cell repertoires in COVID-19. In the original processing: Researchers report that nucleated cell counts were estimated from reference gene primer amplification. Profiling relied on immunoSEQ multiplex PCR, and the TCRdb table lists in-frame clones only, not all of them. The DNA was the basis for D and trimming; V, J and clone size are from that table. Altogether some 200,000 clones are present, 88% being singletons, with the ten largest covering roughly 1.5%. V lost 4 bases, J lost 6 bases, and 9 bases stayed unmatched. The CDR3 covers 17 residues. Looked up from germline, CDR1 is KGHSY and CDR2 is FQNENV.

The chain is built from TRBV16 and TRBJ2-1; 13 bases map to TRBD2. The sequence came from a man younger than 35 with active or convalescent COVID-19. What was sequenced was peripheral blood. For the CDR3, the DNA is TGTGCCAGCAGCCGACGACTAGCGGGAGGCGGCCTCAATGAGCAGTTCTTC. This sequence encodes CASSRRLAGGGLNEQFF.